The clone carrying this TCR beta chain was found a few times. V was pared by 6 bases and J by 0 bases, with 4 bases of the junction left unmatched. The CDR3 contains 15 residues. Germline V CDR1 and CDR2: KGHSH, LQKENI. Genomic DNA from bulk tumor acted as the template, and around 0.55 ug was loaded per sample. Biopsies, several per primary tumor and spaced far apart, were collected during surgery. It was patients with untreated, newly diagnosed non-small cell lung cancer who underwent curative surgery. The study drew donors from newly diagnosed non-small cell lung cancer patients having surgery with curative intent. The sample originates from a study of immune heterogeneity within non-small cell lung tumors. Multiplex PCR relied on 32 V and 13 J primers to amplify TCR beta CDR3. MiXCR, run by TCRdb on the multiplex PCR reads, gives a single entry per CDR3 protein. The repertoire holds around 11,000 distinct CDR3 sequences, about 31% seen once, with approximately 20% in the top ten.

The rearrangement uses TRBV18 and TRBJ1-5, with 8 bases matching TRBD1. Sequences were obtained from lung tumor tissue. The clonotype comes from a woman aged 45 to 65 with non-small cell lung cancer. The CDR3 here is CASSSQGGSNQPQHF. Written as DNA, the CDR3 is TGTGCCAGCTCCTCACAGGGGGGTAGCAATCAGCCCCAGCATTTT.